One sample yielded the 8 T cell receptor beta chains listed below, sequenced in a study of blood T cell repertoires in COVID-19. The repertoire was sequenced with immunoSEQ multiplex PCR; TCRdb's copy has only in-frame clones and lacks some. This sample has 350,000 to 400,000 clones; roughly 86% occur once, and the top ten carry 1.7%. The sample comprised PBMCs or T cells enriched from blood (not recorded which). These receptors were collected from a woman aged 30 to 39 who had recovered from COVID-19.

V is TRBV30 and J is TRBJ2-7; 9 bases align to TRBD2. V was pared by 2 bases and J by 2 bases, with 7 bases of the junction left unmatched. The CDR3 consists of 15 residues. Germline V gives CDR1 GTSNPN, CDR2 SVGIG (reference sequence). As DNA, the CDR3 is TGTGCCTGGAGTCCCGGACTAGCGAAACCCTACGAGCAGTACTTC. It yields the protein CAWSPGLAKPYEQYF.

This clone was seen a single time. This sequence joins TRBV7-6 and TRBJ2-7; TRBD1 matches 12 bases. V was clipped by 5 bases and J by 7 bases; unmatched bases: 9. The CDR3 is 15 amino acids. Looked up from germline, CDR1 is SGHVS and CDR2 is FNYEAQ. CDR3 DNA sequence: TGTGCCAGCAGCCACCGGGACAGGGGGCATGGGGAGCAGTACTTC. Amino acids: CASSHRDRGHGEQYF.

The chain carries TRBV24-1 and TRBJ2-1; TRBD2 matches 7 bases. The CDR3 runs to 13 residues. Per the germline V gene, CDR1 is KGHDR and CDR2 is SFDVKD. V shed 7 bases, J shed 5 bases, and the junction held 4 bases outside the gene matches. DNA for the CDR3: TGTGCCACCAGATCGCTAGCGGACAATGAGCAGTTCTTC. It specifies CATRSLADNEQFF.

The gene calls are TRBV5-1 and TRBJ1-4, with unresolved D. Trimming cost V 2 bases and J 5 bases, with 13 bases left between them. The CDR3 has 15 amino acids. Germline V lookup: CDR1 SGHRS, CDR2 YFSETQ. The CDR3 reads CASSFQRGANEKLFF. In nucleotides, the CDR3 is TGCGCCAGCAGCTTTCAACGGGGTGCGAATGAAAAACTGTTTTTT. Full variable domain (remainder filled in from reference TRBV5-1 and TRBJ1-4): KAGVTQTPRYLIKTRGQQVTLSCSPISGHRSVSWYQQTPGQGLQFLFEYFSETQRNKGNFPGRFSGRQFSNSRSEMNVSTLELGDSALYLCASSFQRGANEKLFFGSGTQLSVL.

The chain employs TRBV30 and TRBJ1-4; D gene uncertain. Trimming removed 0 bases from V and 10 bases from J, with 15 bases in between. The CDR3 is 14 amino acids. The germline V gene has CDR1 GTSNPN and CDR2 SVGIG (reference sequence). In DNA form, the CDR3 reads TGTGCCTGGAGTGTAAGCGGGGATTTGGGAAAACTGTTTTTT. This translates into CAWSVSGDLGKLFF.

This clone was seen only once. The chain carries TRBV2 and TRBJ1-6; no clear D. The V gene's germline CDR1 is SNHLY and CDR2 FYNNEI. Between the trimmed V and J ends, which lost 7 bases and 6 bases, there was a span of 10 bases. The CDR3 is 13 amino acids. The CDR3 nucleotides are TGTGCCAGCACCCGGGAAGCTAATTCACCCCTCCACTTT. Protein product: CASTREANSPLHF.

This chain joins TRBV5-4 and TRBJ2-1; TRBD2 agrees at 15 bases. The V gene's germline CDR1 is SGHNT and CDR2 YYREEE (reference sequence). This CDR3 has 18 residues. With V trimmed by 0 bases and J by 8 bases, 9 bases remained unmatched. Here the CDR3 reads CASSLAGGLAGGGHEQFF. The CDR3 DNA sequence: TGTGCCAGCAGCTTGGCCGGAGGACTAGCGGGGGGGGGCCATGAGCAGTTCTTC.

This chain joins TRBV27 and TRBJ1-2; possible D gene TRBD1, 5 bases. The CDR3 loop spans 13 amino acids. From germline, CDR1 is MNHEY and CDR2 SMNVEV (reference sequence). With 6 bases removed from V and 7 bases from J, the gap between germline ends came to 15 bases. Here the CDR3 reads CASRVSGGGGYTF. The DNA of the CDR3 is TGTGCCAGCAGGGTCAGCGGGGGTGGTGGCTACACCTTC.